This TCR beta chain was profiled in a study of T cells in Graves' hyperthyroidism and ophthalmopathy. This clonotype showed up many times. RNA transcripts provided the source from which TCR beta CDR3 regions were amplified. The HTBI primer set drove a first-round RT-PCR of the TCR CDR3. MiXCR, applied by TCRdb to the multiplex PCR reads, yields one record per CDR3 protein. The sample yields hundreds of thousands of distinct CDR3 sequences, about 15% seen once. Trimming pared 1 base from V and 5 bases from J, leaving 14 bases between. The CDR3 sequence is 16 residues long. In germline, CDR1 is SGHVS, CDR2 FNYEAQ.

This TCR was sampled from a woman aged 40-49 years with Graves' ophthalmopathy. The sequenced sample consisted of blood. The J gene is TRBJ2-2, the V gene TRBV7-6, with D tentatively TRBD2 (6 bases). The CDR3 nucleotides read TGTGCCAGCAGCTTAGTCGCTAGCGTACTTACCGGGGAGCTGTTTTTT. Its translation is CASSLVASVLTGELFF. The full variable domain, its missing parts supplied by reference TRBV7-6 and TRBJ2-2, is GAGVSQSPRYKVTKRGQDVALRCDPISGHVSLYWYRQALGQGPEFLTYFNYEAQQDKSGLPNDRFSAERPEGSISTLTIQRTEQRDSAMYRCASSLVASVLTGELFFGEGSRLTVL.